Listed here is a single T cell receptor (beta chain). The sample comes from a study of control samples from healthy donors and cancer patients. Clones were sequenced by immunoSEQ multiplex PCR, and TCRdb holds only the in-frame ones, with some missing. This table has tens of thousands of clones, 70% to 90% appearing once. The receptor was isolated from a man aged 45-65 years in good health. Sequencing input: blood.

CDR3 loop: CASSLGQGPQPQHF. DNA of the CDR3: TGCGCCAGCAGCCTGGGACAGGGGCCTCAGCCCCAGCATTTT. V gene TRBV4-1 combines with J gene TRBJ1-5, with 10 positions matching TRBD1. The CDR3 covers 14 residues. Trimming took 4 bases from V and 6 from J; bases not matched to a gene: 3. Germline V gene lookup returns CDR1 MGHRA and CDR2 YSYEKL.